Listed here are 17 T cell receptor beta chains from one sample, sequenced in a study of PD-L1 blockade in urothelial cancer. The repertoire was sequenced with immunoSEQ multiplex PCR; TCRdb's copy has only in-frame clones and lacks some. The profile covers 15,000 to 20,000 clones, with approximately 90% appearing a single time and about 6.1% taken by the ten largest. The sample consisted of PBMCs, taken around atezolizumab (anti-PD-L1) treatment. The receptors come from a man over 45 with urothelial cancer.

The rearrangement joins TRBV5-4 to TRBJ2-3, with 9 positions matching TRBD2. The CDR3 totals 16 residues. Germline CDR1 reads SGHNT; CDR2 reads YYREEE (reference sequence). V trimming: 3 bases; J trimming: 2 bases; junction bases outside the gene matches: 7. The CDR3 DNA follows: TGTGCCAGCAGCTCCGATAGCGGGGGCCACACAGATACGCAGTATTTT. Translating it yields CASSSDSGGHTDTQYF.

This clone was recorded a few times. This chain uses TRBV27 with TRBJ1-2; 8 bases line up with TRBD1. The CDR3 has 16 amino acids. In germline, CDR1 is MNHEY, CDR2 SMNVEV (reference sequence). The V gene end was trimmed by 5 bases and the J gene end by 7 bases; junction bases not matched to a gene: 15. The CDR3 DNA reads as TGTGCCAGCAGTCCAGTGGACAGGGCGGCCCTCCTTGGCTACACCTTC. Its translation is CASSPVDRAALLGYTF.

This clone was seen only once. This chain links TRBV6-1 with TRBJ2-7; D might be TRBD1 (6 bases). The CDR3 has 16 residues. Germline CDR1 reads MNHNS; CDR2 reads SASEGT. The ends were cut back, 0 bases at V and 6 bases at J, with 18 bases in the middle. CDR3 bases: TGTGCCAGCAGTGAAGCTGGTACAGGGCGAGTGGGCGAGCAGTACTTC. It encodes CASSEAGTGRVGEQYF.

The chain has TRBV28 and TRBJ2-1, with 10 positions matching TRBD2. The J segment lost 11 bases and the V segment lost 1 base, leaving 8 bases of the junction unmatched. CDR3 length: 15 amino acids. Germline V gene sequence: CDR1 MDHEN, CDR2 SYDVKM. The CDR3 DNA reads TGTGCCAGCAGTTTATTAGCTAGCGGGGGCGGGAAGCAGTTCTTC. Translated, it gives CASSLLASGGGKQFF.

J is TRBJ2-7 and V is TRBV28; 12 nucleotides match TRBD1. The trim removed 5 bases at V and 6 bases at J, leaving 8 bases unmatched. Germline V lookup: CDR1 MDHEN, CDR2 SYDVKM. This CDR3 is built from 15 residues. CDR3 bases: TGTGCCAGCAGTAGAGCCGGGACAGGGGGCGGCGAGCAGTACTTC. This gives the protein CASSRAGTGGGEQYF.

The rearrangement links TRBV9 to TRBJ2-1; 10 bases agree with TRBD1. Germline V gene sequence: CDR1 SGDLS, CDR2 YYNGEE. The CDR3 runs to 15 residues. Unmatched junction bases numbered 8, after V lost 6 bases and J lost 5 bases. The CDR3 DNA reads as TGTGCCAGCACCAGGTCCGGGACAGGGGACAATGAGCAGTTCTTC. This sequence encodes CASTRSGTGDNEQFF.

The rearrangement joins TRBV7-9 to TRBJ2-7; TRBD2 matches 8 bases. Losses at the gene ends were 6 bases for V and 5 bases for J; bases not matched to a gene: 3. Per the germline V gene, CDR1 is SEHNR and CDR2 is FQNEAQ (reference sequence). The CDR3 length is 12 residues. The CDR3 spells CASSHGGDEQYF. CDR3 nucleotides: TGTGCCAGCAGTCACGGGGGGGACGAGCAGTACTTC.

This rearrangement joins TRBV5-4 to TRBJ2-7; D may be TRBD1 (5 bases). V was pared by 3 bases and J by 6 bases, with 19 bases between. Germline V gives CDR1 SGHNT, CDR2 YYREEE (reference sequence). The CDR3 extends over 15 amino acids. This CDR3 is CASSSRTTVSGEQYF. CDR3 nucleotides: TGTGCCAGCAGCTCCCGGACAACTGTCTCGGGCGAGCAGTACTTC.

The rearrangement uses TRBV9 and TRBJ1-2, with D tentatively TRBD1 (6 bases). CDR3 length: 13 amino acids. Germline CDR1 reads SGDLS; CDR2 reads YYNGEE. Trimming took off 4 bases at V and 5 bases at J, with 12 bases between the two ends. CDR3 region: CASSITGNYGYTF. The DNA of the CDR3 is TGTGCCAGCAGCATCACAGGGAATTATGGCTACACCTTC.

The chain links TRBV30 to TRBJ1-5; 7 bases map to TRBD1. V shed 2 bases and J 2 bases; nucleotides not matched to a gene: 3. Per the germline V gene, CDR1 is GTSNPN and CDR2 is SVGIG (reference sequence). The CDR3 consists of 14 residues. The chain's CDR3 is CAWSTGVGNQPQHF. CDR3 nucleotides: TGTGCCTGGAGTACAGGGGTCGGCAATCAGCCCCAGCATTTT.

This chain links TRBV5-6 with TRBJ2-1; 8 bases map to TRBD1. V lost 1 base and J lost 4; bases outside the gene matches: 4. The germline V gene has CDR1 SGHDT and CDR2 YYEEEE. The CDR3 has 15 residues. The CDR3 sequence is CASSLFGTGYNEQFF. CDR3 DNA sequence: TGTGCCAGCAGCTTGTTTGGGACAGGTTACAATGAGCAGTTCTTC.

The rearrangement links TRBV9 to TRBJ2-5; perhaps TRBD2 as D (6 bases). Per germline, CDR1 SGDLS and CDR2 YYNGEE. V lost 0 bases, J lost 0 bases, and 12 bases lay in between. This CDR3 comprises 16 residues. Here the CDR3 reads CASSVEGLSYQETQYF. DNA of the CDR3: TGTGCCAGCAGCGTAGAGGGACTCTCGTACCAAGAGACCCAGTACTTC.

V is TRBV29-1 and J is TRBJ2-1; 8 positions match TRBD2. The CDR3 covers 14 residues. The germline V gene encodes CDR1 SQVTM and CDR2 ANQGSEA. J was trimmed by 5 bases and V by 8 bases; bases with no gene match: 11. CDR3 in amino acids: CSSSGAGGHNEQFF. CDR3 coding DNA: TGCAGCTCCTCTGGGGCGGGAGGTCACAATGAGCAGTTCTTC.

This clone was detected a few times. The chain combines TRBV19 with TRBJ2-7; maybe TRBD2 (5 bases). With 4 bases removed from V and 3 bases from J, the gap between germline ends came to 10 bases. CDR3 length: 13 residues. Germline assignment: CDR1 LNHDA and CDR2 SQIVND (reference sequence). The CDR3 region is CASSTHAGYEQYF. CDR3 sequence (DNA): TGTGCCAGTAGTACGCACGCGGGCTACGAGCAGTACTTC.

In DNA form, the CDR3 reads TGTGCCAGCAGTTACTCGGGACTACTAAGAACCTACGAGCAGTACTTC. It codes for CASSYSGLLRTYEQYF. The rearrangement joins TRBV6-6 to TRBJ2-7; TRBD2 matches at 7 bases. Germline V gives CDR1 MNHNY, CDR2 SVGAGI (reference sequence). V gave up 0 bases and J gave up 2 bases; unmatched junction bases: 7. CDR3 length: 16 amino acids.

This chain joins TRBV6-5 and TRBJ1-1; D is perhaps TRBD1 (6 bases). V dropped 5 bases and J dropped 6 bases, with 7 bases sitting between them. Germline loops: CDR1 MNHEY, CDR2 SVGAGI. The CDR3 runs 11 residues. The CDR3 loop is CASSTGSEAFF. DNA of the CDR3: TGTGCCAGCAGTACAGGGTCTGAAGCTTTCTTT.

This chain links TRBV25-1 with TRBJ1-3; the D gene is possibly TRBD1 (6 bases). This CDR3 region has 13 residues. CDR1 and CDR2 from the germline V gene are MGHDK and SYGVNS. The V end lost 7 bases, the J end lost 2 bases, and 9 bases lay between the germline ends. As DNA, the CDR3 is TGTGCCAGCAAGGGGGACACTGGAAACACCATATATTTT. Protein product: CASKGDTGNTIYF.